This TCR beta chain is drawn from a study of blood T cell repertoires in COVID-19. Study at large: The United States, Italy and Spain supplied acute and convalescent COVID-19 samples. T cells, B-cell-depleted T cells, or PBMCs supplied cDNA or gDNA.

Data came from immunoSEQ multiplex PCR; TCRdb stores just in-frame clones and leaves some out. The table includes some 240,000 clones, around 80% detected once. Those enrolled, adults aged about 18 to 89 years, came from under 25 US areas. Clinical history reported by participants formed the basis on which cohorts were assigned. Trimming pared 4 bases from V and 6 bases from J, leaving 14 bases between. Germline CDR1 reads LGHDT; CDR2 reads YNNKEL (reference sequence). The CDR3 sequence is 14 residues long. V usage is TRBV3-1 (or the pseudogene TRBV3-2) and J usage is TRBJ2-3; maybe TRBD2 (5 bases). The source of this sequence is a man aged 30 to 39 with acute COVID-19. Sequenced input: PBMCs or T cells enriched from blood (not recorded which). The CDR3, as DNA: TGTGCCAGCAGCCCGACGGGGTTAGGGGATACGCAGTATTTT. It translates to CASSPTGLGDTQYF.